This T cell receptor (beta chain) was sequenced during a study of cytotoxic CD8 clonotypes in ibrutinib-treated CLL. Turning to the study itself: With a range of 6 to 36, the median treatment time before response samples were taken was approximately twelve months.

About this clone itself: Its antigen is not known.

Study-level results: Treatment saw public clonotypes, which were uncommon, either contract or stay stable.

Deep sequencing aimed at 1 in 200,000 to 1 in 1 million T cells' resolution. Libraries were prepared by immunoSEQ multiplex PCR; TCRdb keeps only in-frame clonotypes and omits some of them. Here the sample spans around 250,000 clones, 70% being singletons. Germline CDR1 is KGHSH and CDR2 is LQKENI. V gave up 6 bases and J gave up 5 bases; unmatched junction bases: 11. The CDR3 consists of 15 residues. This TCR was sampled from a human donor with chronic lymphocytic leukemia. The V gene is TRBV18, the J gene TRBJ2-5; the match to TRBD2 covers 8 bases. This sample comprised PBMCs, obtained after 24 months of ibrutinib treatment. CDR3 region: CASSPSGSIRETQYF. The CDR3 nucleotides are TGTGCCAGCTCTCCGAGCGGGAGCATTCGGGAGACCCAGTACTTC. Together with reference TRBV18 and TRBJ2-5, the CDR3 gives the full variable domain: NAGVMQNPRHLVRRRGQEARLRCSPMKGHSHVYWYRQLPEEGLKFMVYLQKENIIDESGMPKERFSAEFPKEGPSILRIQQVVRGDSAAYFCASSPSGSIRETQYFGPGTRLLVL.